The rows below give T cell receptor beta chains drawn from one sample of a study of OX40 agonist ivuxolimab in advanced cancers. Measured with immunoSEQ multiplex PCR; TCRdb has only the in-frame clones, and not every one. This table holds approximately 80,000 clones, more than 80% found once. This material consisted of CD4+ or CD8+ T cells sorted from blood, taken in a trial of the OX40 agonist ivuxolimab. The receptors here all came from an adult with an advanced solid tumor such as melanoma, head and neck, liver or kidney cancer. Each CDR3 is given with its conserved first and last residue. D genes are given only for firm matches. Clone size is given for some rows only: seen once, a few or many times, or a class if the clone is expanded.

TRBJ2-3 | TRBD2 | TRBV9 | . | CASSLTGGDTQYF | TGTGCCAGCAGCCTAACGGGAGGAGATACGCAGTATTTT
TRBJ2-2 | TRBD1 | TRBV28 | . | CASSLQGATGELFF | TGTGCCAGCAGTTTACAGGGGGCGACCGGGGAGCTGTTTTTT
TRBJ2-1 | . | TRBV4-1 | . | CASSQENSRSYNEQFF | TGCGCCAGCAGCCAAGAGAACAGTCGCTCCTACAATGAGCAGTTCTTC
TRBJ2-5 | TRBD1 | TRBV5-4 | once | CASSTDRAQETQYF | TGTGCCAGCAGCACGGACAGGGCCCAAGAGACCCAGTACTTC
TRBJ2-7 | TRBD2 | TRBV6-5 | . | CASSYSMASGEQYF | TGTGCCAGCAGTTACTCGATGGCTAGCGGCGAGCAGTACTTC
TRBJ2-3 | TRBD2 | TRBV5-1 | . | CASSLEGTTSTDTQYF | TGCGCCAGCAGCTTGGAAGGGACTACCAGCACAGATACGCAGTATTTT
TRBJ2-3 | . | TRBV6-5 | . | CASRGDNYDTQYF | TGTGCCAGCAGGGGGGACAATTACGATACGCAGTATTTT
TRBJ2-5 | . | TRBV28 | . | CASSLSKTGIQETQYF | TGTGCCAGCAGTTTGTCTAAGACGGGGATTCAAGAGACCCAGTACTTC
TRBJ2-1 | TRBD2 | TRBV13 | . | CASSQIREGHNEQFF | TGTGCCAGCAGCCAAATAAGGGAGGGCCATAATGAGCAGTTCTTC
TRBJ1-5 | . | TRBV27 | . | CASAQGPYSNQPQHF | TGTGCCAGCGCCCAGGGACCTTATAGCAATCAGCCCCAGCATTTT
TRBJ2-1 | TRBD1 | TRBV30 | . | CAWSVGTGVYNEQFF | TGTGCCTGGAGTGTTGGGACAGGGGTATACAATGAGCAGTTCTTC
TRBJ2-3 | . | TRBV13 | . | CASSDSTDTQYF | TGTGCCAGCAGCGATAGCACAGATACGCAGTATTTT
TRBJ2-7 | . | TRBV11-2 | . | CASSFWAGLIHEQYF | TGTGCCAGCAGCTTTTGGGCCGGGCTTATCCACGAGCAGTACTTC
TRBJ1-1 | . | TRBV19 | . | CASIRGTEAFF | TGTGCCAGCATCAGGGGTACTGAAGCTTTCTTT
TRBJ2-1 | . | TRBV4-3 | . | CASSNGLGVGGNEQFF | TGCGCCAGCAGCAACGGCTTAGGGGTCGGTGGGAATGAGCAGTTCTTC
TRBJ2-4 | TRBD1 | TRBV29-1 | . | CSVLTGRAKNIQYF | TGCAGCGTTTTGACAGGGAGAGCCAAAAACATTCAGTACTTC
TRBJ2-5 | . | TRBV9 | . | CASSVGGTQYF | TGTGCCAGCAGCGTAGGGGGGACCCAGTACTTC
TRBJ2-3 | . | TRBV6-1 | . | CASSVNTDTQYF | TGTGCCAGCAGTGTTAACACAGATACGCAGTATTTT
TRBJ1-2 | . | TRBV28 | . | CASSPPVFMRGGYGYTF | TGTGCCAGCAGTCCCCCAGTATTTATGCGGGGTGGGTATGGCTACACCTTC
TRBJ1-1 | . | TRBV6-6 | . | CASRGESEAFF | TGTGCCAGCAGAGGGGAATCTGAAGCTTTCTTT
TRBJ1-4 | . | TRBV9 | . | CASSATGATNEKLFF | TGTGCCAGCAGTGCTACAGGTGCAACTAATGAAAAACTGTTTTTT
TRBJ2-3 | . | TRBV28 | . | CATNGQVTDTQYF | TGTGCCACCAACGGACAAGTCACAGATACGCAGTATTTT
TRBJ2-1 | TRBD2 | TRBV12-5 | . | CASADSGNYNEQFF | TGTGCTAGTGCCGATAGCGGGAACTACAATGAGCAGTTCTTC
TRBJ1-2 | . | TRBV28 | . | CASRLGTYGYTF | TGTGCCAGCAGATTGGGAACCTATGGCTACACCTTC
TRBJ1-6 | TRBD1 | TRBV4-3 | . | CASSLNPGQGFSPLHF | TGCGCCAGCAGCCTCAACCCGGGACAGGGATTTTCACCCCTCCACTTT
TRBJ1-2 | TRBD1 | TRBV7-9 | . | CASSLGDRELIFGYTF | TGTGCCAGCAGCTTGGGGGACAGGGAACTTATCTTTGGCTACACCTTC
TRBJ1-5 | . | TRBV25-1 | . | CASSEWEDNQPQHF | TGTGCCAGCAGTGAATGGGAAGACAATCAGCCCCAGCATTTT
TRBJ1-5 | . | TRBV6-5 | . | CASSKDQNNQPQHF | TGTGCCAGCAGTAAGGACCAGAATAATCAGCCCCAGCATTTT
TRBJ1-1 | . | TRBV5-1 | . | CASSPGNTEAFF | TGCGCCAGCAGCCCCGGGAACACTGAAGCTTTCTTT
TRBJ1-6 | . | TRBV2 | . | CASAAGPYNSPLHF | TGTGCCAGCGCAGCAGGGCCTTATAATTCACCTCTCCACTTT
TRBJ1-5 | . | TRBV4-1 | . | CASSQYYGESNQPQHF | TGCGCCAGCAGCCAATACTACGGGGAATCCAATCAGCCCCAGCATTTT
TRBJ2-7 | . | TRBV28 | . | CASSFRDGVLYEQYF | TGTGCCAGCAGTTTCAGGGACGGGGTCCTCTACGAGCAGTACTTC
TRBJ1-5 | . | TRBV28 | . | CASSLCIKTGVGCNQPQHF | TGTGCCAGCAGTTTATGCATTAAGACAGGCGTTGGGTGCAATCAGCCCCAGCATTTT
TRBJ2-1 | TRBD2 | TRBV4-3 | . | CASSQENLAGMANEQFF | TGCGCCAGCAGCCAGGAAAATCTAGCGGGAATGGCCAATGAGCAGTTCTTC
TRBJ1-1 | . | TRBV4-1 | . | CASSQRGQSAFF | TGCGCCAGCAGCCAACGCGGACAGTCCGCTTTCTTT
TRBJ2-7 | . | TRBV25-1 | few | CASSDRVYEQYF | TGTGCCAGCAGTGATCGAGTCTACGAGCAGTACTTC
TRBJ2-5 | . | TRBV7-8 | . | CASSLDPEETQYF | TGTGCCAGCAGCTTAGACCCGGAAGAGACCCAGTACTTC
TRBJ2-1 | . | TRBV4-3 | . | CASSPTRRRAWMYNEQFF | TGCGCCAGCAGCCCCACTCGTCGGAGGGCCTGGATGTACAATGAGCAGTTCTTC
TRBJ1-1 | . | TRBV9 | . | CASSASGYTEAFF | TGTGCCAGCAGCGCGTCGGGGTACACTGAAGCTTTCTTT
TRBJ1-1 | . | TRBV4-1 | . | CASSQAGGGRTEAFF | TGCGCCAGCAGCCAAGCGGGAGGGGGTCGCACTGAAGCTTTCTTT
TRBJ2-7 | . | TRBV6-1 | . | CASSEAQDWGSYEQYF | TGTGCCAGCAGTGAAGCCCAGGACTGGGGCTCCTACGAGCAGTACTTC
TRBJ1-2 | . | TRBV14 | . | CASSPGQLYGYTF | TGTGCCAGCAGCCCCGGACAGCTGTATGGCTACACCTTC
TRBJ2-7 | . | TRBV9 | . | CASSPPDRSYEQYF | TGTGCCAGCAGCCCCCCGGACAGATCCTACGAGCAGTACTTC
TRBJ2-1 | . | TRBV7-3 | . | CASSLGSEDEQFF | TGTGCCAGCAGCTTAGGGTCGGAGGATGAGCAGTTCTTC
TRBJ1-6 | . | TRBV27 | . | CASSWTSNSPLHF | TGTGCCAGCAGTTGGACGTCTAATTCACCCCTCCACTTT
TRBJ2-3 | TRBD2 | TRBV29-1 | . | CSVNYPGLASDTQYF | TGCAGCGTCAATTACCCGGGACTAGCATCCGATACGCAGTATTTT
TRBJ1-1 | . | TRBV19 | . | CASSPRQVSMNTEAFF | TGTGCCAGTAGTCCGAGACAGGTGTCGATGAACACTGAAGCTTTCTTT
TRBJ2-3 | . | TRBV7-2 | . | CASSLSQGEGDTQYF | TGTGCCAGCAGCCTGTCCCAGGGGGAGGGGGATACGCAGTATTTT